This T cell receptor (beta chain) was documented in a study of shared clonotypes between healthy human individuals. The length of the CDR3 is 14 residues. CDR1 and CDR2 from the germline V gene are SGDLS and YYNGEE. V lost 0 bases to trimming and J lost 8 bases, with 12 bases between them. The repertoire was sequenced with immunoSEQ multiplex PCR; TCRdb's copy has only in-frame clones and lacks some. The repertoire holds about 820,000 clones, around 93% seen once, with under 30% in the top ten. It was CD45RO-negative cells, positively selected for CCR7, that made up naive CD8 cells, with terminally differentiated effector memory CD45RA+ cells excluded. For this clone: What it binds is not known.

Regarding the study as a whole: Naive subsets usually exceeded memory subsets in estimated richness.

V and J are TRBV9 and TRBJ2-1; D gene unclear. The clonotype was recovered from a man aged 25-40 years in good health. The sequenced sample was naive CD8+ T cells sorted from blood. In DNA, the CDR3 is TGTGCCAGCAGCGTAGCTAGTGAGTGGGATGAGCAGTTCTTC. The encoded protein is CASSVASEWDEQFF.